This T cell receptor beta chain was sequenced for a study of T cells in localized non-small cell lung cancer. The CDR3 is 13 residues long. Germline V gene data show CDR1 as MDHEN and CDR2 as SYDVKM. Trimming pared 5 bases from V and 4 bases from J, leaving 10 bases between. This table comes from immunoSEQ multiplex PCR, and its TCRdb copy is limited to in-frame clones, with some not included. The sample carries roughly 4,000 clones, 20% to 30% recorded once. Study conclusions and caveats: Uninvolved neighboring lung showed the greatest T cell clonality, exceeding tumor.

This clone was seen once. The antigen is not known. The starting material was lung tumor tissue, obtained before any cancer treatment. V usage is TRBV28 and J usage is TRBJ2-3, with a possible D match to TRBD1 (6 bases). The sequence was obtained from a man between 40 and 70 years old with stage II lung adenocarcinoma. Here the CDR3 reads CASSDTGSDTQYF. In nucleotides, the CDR3 is TGTGCCAGCAGTGATACAGGGTCAGATACGCAGTATTTT.